These T cell receptor beta chains were read from a single sample in a study of blood T cells in healthy people across ages. Using its own MiXCR run on the 5' RACE reads, TCRdb lists one record per CDR3 protein. The table records about 680,000 distinct CDR3 sequences, around 49% of them present only once. The specimen was blood. The receptors here all came from a woman in her fifties or sixties in good health. Both conserved end residues are part of each CDR3. D genes are given only for firm matches. Clone size is stated in some rows and not others, as once, few, many or a class when expanded.

clone_size,v_call,d_call,j_call,cdr3_aa,cdr3_nt
.,TRBV29-1,.,TRBJ1-2,CSVEVGGLLSYGYTF,TGCAGCGTTGAAGTGGGGGGGCTTTTGAGCTATGGCTACACCTTC
.,TRBV24-1,TRBD2,TRBJ2-3,CATSDLTAGGPQYF,TGTGCCACCAGTGATTTAACAGCGGGAGGACCGCAGTATTTT
.,TRBV6-2/TRBV6-3,TRBD1,TRBJ2-7,CASSGQDSYEQYF,TGTGCCAGCAGTGGACAGGACTCCTACGAGCAGTACTTC
.,TRBV29-1,.,TRBJ1-2,CSAVGGAPGYGYTF,TGCAGCGCCGTGGGGGGAGCCCCGGGCTATGGCTACACCTTC
few,TRBV4-2,TRBD2,TRBJ2-3,CASSQEWRTSGRDTQYF,TGTGCCAGCAGCCAAGAATGGAGGACTAGCGGGAGAGATACGCAGTATTTT
.,TRBV7-3,TRBD2,TRBJ2-3,CASRKGLDTDTQYF,TGTGCCAGCAGGAAGGGACTAGACACAGATACGCAGTATTTT
.,TRBV7-2,TRBD2,TRBJ2-5,CASSLPTSGRMWTQYF,TGTGCCAGCAGCTTACCCACTAGCGGGAGGATGTGGACCCAGTACTTC
.,TRBV4-3,TRBD2,TRBJ2-7,CASIGREFYEQYF,TGCGCCAGCATAGGGCGGGAGTTCTACGAGCAGTACTTC
.,TRBV5-1,TRBD1,TRBJ1-2,CASGEQGNEGGYTF,TGCGCCAGCGGGGAACAGGGGAATGAAGGAGGCTACACCTTC
.,TRBV5-1,.,TRBJ1-4,CASSDQTYSNEKLFF,TGCGCCAGCAGCGATCAGACATACTCAAATGAAAAACTGTTTTTT
few,TRBV14,.,TRBJ1-1,CASSVQGAEAFF,TGTGCCAGCAGCGTCCAGGGTGCTGAAGCTTTCTTT
.,TRBV29-1,.,TRBJ2-7,CSVITQIAPYF,TGCAGCGTTATCACCCAAATTGCGCCGTACTTC
.,TRBV9,TRBD2,TRBJ2-5,CASSSSGLAGGPATQQYF,TGTGCCAGCAGCTCCTCGGGACTAGCGGGAGGGCCCGCAACTCAGCAGTACTTC
.,TRBV6-2/TRBV6-3,.,TRBJ2-5,CASSPLGGNQETQYF,TGTGCCAGCAGCCCCTTGGGCGGAAACCAAGAGACCCAGTACTTC
.,TRBV20-1,TRBD1,TRBJ2-7,CSARDFGTASDEQYF,TGCAGTGCTAGAGATTTCGGGACAGCCTCAGACGAGCAGTACTTC
.,TRBV9,.,TRBJ2-7,CASNRLGDYEQYF,TGTGCCAGCAATCGACTAGGCGATTACGAGCAGTACTTC
few,TRBV4-2,TRBD1,TRBJ2-7,CASSPQTGYEQYF,TGTGCCAGCAGCCCCCAGACAGGGTACGAGCAGTACTTC
.,TRBV7-2,.,TRBJ1-1,CASSRLGRNTEAFF,TGTGCCAGCAGCCGTTTAGGACGGAACACTGAAGCTTTCTTT
.,TRBV7-9,.,TRBJ2-5,CASSLGQSPGTETQYF,TGTGCCAGCAGCTTAGGACAGAGCCCCGGCACTGAGACCCAGTACTTC
many,TRBV21-1,.,TRBJ1-1,CASSKAGPRGRTEAFF,TGTGCCAGCAGCAAAGCTGGGCCTAGGGGACGCACTGAAGCTTTCTTT
.,TRBV5-1,.,TRBJ2-7,CASRAQAYSSYEQYF,TGCGCCAGCAGGGCCCAGGCTTACAGCTCCTACGAGCAGTACTTC
.,TRBV6-5,.,TRBJ2-3,CASSYRASASSTDTQYF,TGTGCCAGCAGTTACAGGGCTAGCGCTTCTAGCACAGATACGCAGTATTTT
.,TRBV3-1,.,TRBJ2-3,CASSHVGVWGGQTPYADTQYF,TGTGCCAGCAGCCACGTAGGGGTTTGGGGTGGACAGACCCCTTACGCAGATACGCAGTATTTT
.,TRBV20-1,.,TRBJ2-7,CSAMARLGAYEQYF,TGTAGTGCCATGGCAAGACTGGGTGCCTACGAGCAGTACTTC
few,TRBV9,TRBD2,TRBJ2-3,CASSVVAGDPDTQYF,TGTGCCAGCAGCGTAGTAGCGGGAGACCCAGATACGCAGTATTTT
.,TRBV7-9,.,TRBJ2-2,CASSLGQGLGYTGELFF,TGTGCCAGCAGCTTGGGGCAAGGGCTAGGCTACACCGGGGAGCTGTTTTTT
few,TRBV7-2,TRBD2,TRBJ2-3,CASSFLAGGWVSTDTQYF,TGTGCCAGCAGCTTTCTAGCGGGAGGGTGGGTTAGCACAGATACGCAGTATTTT
few,TRBV20-1,TRBD1,TRBJ1-5,CSALGQGARQPQHF,TGCAGTGCTTTGGGACAGGGGGCACGGCAGCCCCAGCATTTT
.,TRBV5-1,TRBD2,TRBJ2-3,CASSEPRLAANTDTQYF,TGCGCCAGCAGCGAACCACGACTAGCGGCGAACACAGATACGCAGTATTTT
.,TRBV6-4,.,TRBJ1-2,CASSEGGSTYGYTF,TGTGCCAGCAGTGAGGGGGGCTCAACCTATGGCTACACCTTC
.,TRBV28,TRBD2,TRBJ2-1,CASSFRGLAGNNEQFF,TGTGCCAGCAGTTTTAGGGGACTAGCGGGGAACAATGAGCAGTTCTTC
few,TRBV28,.,TRBJ2-7,CASSLTDGYTYEQYF,TGTGCCAGCAGTTTAACGGACGGATACACCTACGAGCAGTACTTC
.,TRBV20-1,.,TRBJ2-3,CSALAAGTQYF,TGCAGTGCCCTTGCTGCTGGTACGCAGTATTTT
.,TRBV20-1,TRBD2,TRBJ2-5,CSAKAGGPYNEQYF,TGCAGTGCTAAGGCGGGAGGGCCCTACAATGAGCAGTACTTC
.,TRBV29-1,.,TRBJ2-1,CSVAGAIYNEQFF,TGCAGCGTTGCGGGGGCCATCTACAATGAGCAGTTCTTC
many,TRBV5-1,TRBD2,TRBJ2-7,CASSRGTSGSYEQYF,TGTGCCAGCAGTAGGGGGACTAGCGGGAGCTACGAGCAGTACTTC
.,TRBV7-2,.,TRBJ2-3,CASTQTDTQYF,TGTGCCAGCACCCAAACAGATACGCAGTATTTT
.,TRBV25-1,.,TRBJ2-5,CASSDNREGGETQYF,TGTGCCAGCAGTGACAACAGGGAGGGTGGAGAGACCCAGTACTTC
few,TRBV7-9,TRBD2,TRBJ2-1,CASTSTASGSYNEQFF,TGTGCCAGCACCTCCACCGCTAGCGGGTCCTACAATGAGCAGTTCTTC
few,TRBV7-3,.,TRBJ1-6,CATKGPRGRSSYNSPLHF,TGTGCCACAAAGGGCCCACGGGGCCGAAGCTCCTATAATTCACCCCTCCACTTT